This TCR beta chain emerged from a study of CD8+CD57+ T cells in acquired aplastic anemia (dated by TCRdb to 2016 to 2019). Background for the entire study: Extracted DNA from sorted CD4+ and CD8+ cells averaged 3.2 ug, ranging from roughly 0.17 to 27.4 ug. CD8+CD57+ expansion was defined as frequency above the mean frequency observed in healthy subjects.

In regard to this clonotype: It has no known antigen specificity. Per-nucleotide qualities are absent, and no much larger clonotype sits a single base away.

Genomic DNA served as template for TCR beta VDJ combination and CDR3 sequence profiling. An Illumina HiSeq 2000 was the platform used for TCR repertoire sequencing. Regarding the original processing steps: TRBV/TRBJ rearrangement plots, CDR3 size and DJ length profiles, and Simpson's diversity index were used to assess repertoires. Whichever DNA sequence was most abundant in the deep sequencing data was defined as the immunodominant clone. CDR3 amino acid sequences were checked for sharing between subjects and were compared against published repertoires and the VDJdb database. TCRdb itself trimmed the public reads at Q25 with fastp, ran MiXCR and retained productive beta chains. CDR3 protein duplicates are merged, each entry listing the most common genes and DNA. The V and J calls and clone size are TCRdb's, not the authors'. The sample profile shows a few hundred thousand distinct CDR3 sequences; roughly 61% of them were found once. The top ten clones comprise 1.3% of the sample.

As encoded in the germline V gene, CDR1 is KGHDR while CDR2 is SFDVKD. After removal of 12 bases from V and 0 bases from J, the junction retains 13 bases not matched to a gene. Taken from cysteine to phenylalanine, the CDR3 has 16 residues. CDR3 DNA only is kept here, 48 bases in frame from base 1. What the authors observed across the whole study: About 30 CD8+ CDR3 sequences were found in both patients and controls but appeared to be highly expressed in patients and within the immunodominant clones of the patients. Patients and healthy controls showed no significant difference in CD8+ Simpson's diversity (P=0.060).

Flow cytometry had shown CD8+CD57+ cell expansion in the patients selected for sequencing. All patients had severe acquired aplastic anemia diagnosed by International Study of Aplastic Anemia and Agranulocytosis and Camitta criteria. No therapy had been received by the patients at the time of blood sampling. In the study, sorted CD4+ and CD8+ blood T cells from patients with severe aplastic anemia and from healthy subjects underwent deep sequencing of TCR repertoires. Patients were enrolled in the USA under clinicaltrials.gov protocols 00001620, 01623167, 00001397, 00071045, 00081523 and 00961064. Ficoll-Paque density gradient centrifugation was used to isolate peripheral blood mononuclear cells. CD4+ and CD8+ T cells were sorted by FACS or magnetic beads before DNA extraction.

This sequence uses TRBV24-1 and TRBJ2-3, with 8 bases in between that match TRBD1. The specimen was sorted CD4+, CD8+, or CD8+CD57+ T cells (not recorded which) from PBMCs. The source of this sequence is a human donor with aplastic anemia. The CDR3: CAVRTGLGLSTDTQYF. The sequenced DNA is TGTGCCGTCCGGACAGGGTTGGGCCTCAGCACAGATACGCAGTATTTT.